This TCR beta chain derives from a study of cytomegalovirus exposure and HLA in healthy donors (dated by TCRdb to 2015 to 2018). Broadly, across the study: In an earlier analysis of some 610 of the donors, 276 Gb of sequence data and 117 million unique TCR beta sequences from roughly 200 million T cells were reported. In addition to the first cohort of roughly 670 subjects, a separate validation cohort of over 90 different subjects was used. In the later analysis, no new phenotypic data were used to find candidate immune exposures; instead, reliance was placed on TCR beta sequences and their occurrence across donors. On average, over 200,000 unique TCR beta nucleotide sequences were sequenced per donor among 398 genotyped donors of the cohort, with roughly 19% of those sequences being non-productive. Among the roughly 430 genotyped donors, 75% to 90% belonged to the genetic ancestry cluster associated with self-reported Caucasian donors. Typing coverage varied by locus: roughly 629-640 donors for A, B, C, DRB1 and DQB1; 500 to 550 for DQA1; some 610 for DPA1; 400 to 480 for DPB1. To predict cytomegalovirus infection status, the study combined high-throughput TCR immunosequencing, statistical association of individual TCRs with disease status, and machine learning. Donor age, sex, ethnicity and CMV serostatus were compiled together with the repertoire data. To decide whether each TCR beta V gene segment behaved as functional or pseudogenic, an earlier analysis of approximately 600 of the donors relied on high-throughput TCR beta sequencing. Because of strong linkage in the cohort, a handful of DR-DQ haplotypes were treated as single units for association and clustering. An early release covering approximately 600 HLA-typed donors comprised 300 to 350 gigabases of sequencing data and some 79 million unique TCR sequences. The study aimed to test whether signatures of past pathogen exposure could be identified by cataloging public T cell receptors. Genome-wide SNP genotypes for about 55% of the roughly 670 donors were used in a later genetic analysis, which treated that subset as a discovery cohort. A later analysis re-analyzed previously published TCR beta repertoires from roughly 630 donors and added high-resolution HLA genotyping to study TCR occurrence patterns. Every repertoire in the discovery cohort had been generated on one and the same sequencing platform. HLA typing included class I and class II loci at four-digit resolution. Using immunosequencing, the study profiled T cell repertoires from approximately 700 subjects and related those repertoires to cytomegalovirus serostatus.

The library was built by means of the immunoSEQ multiplex PCR assay. A mixture of 60 forward primers for TCR Vbeta segments and 13 reverse primers for TCR Jbeta segments was used in the multiplex PCR. Amplification of the CDR3 region of rearranged TCR beta genes was performed with a multiplex PCR assay on genomic DNA. The Illumina HiSeq System was used to sequence the amplified TCR beta libraries as 87-base-pair reads. On the study's bioinformatics: A later analysis tallied approximately 87 million unique TCR beta chains across the 600 to 700 repertoires, and about 12 million of those chains were shared by two or more donors. Raw reads were error-corrected and collapsed into unique sequences with a nearest-neighbor algorithm that merged closely related sequences to remove PCR and sequencing errors. V, D and J gene segments were assigned by aligning CDR3 sequences to IMGT reference sequences. For a sequence to be retained, a match of at least six nucleotides was required to both a V gene segment and a J gene segment. A rearrangement counted as productive if the CDR3 had no stop codons and remained in frame with V and J, and every other rearrangement counted as non-productive. CDR3 was defined by IMGT convention, running from the second conserved V-encoded cysteine to the conserved J-encoded phenylalanine. The earlier analysis of 587 of the donors excluded sequences that lacked an unambiguous match to a single V gene segment. In an earlier analysis of 450 to 700 of the donors, V segments were called functional above 56.7% productive rearrangements and were called segregating when the between-donor standard deviation exceeded 5%. A statistical classification framework was built to diagnose cytomegalovirus status from the catalog of TCR beta chain sequences. A later analysis assigned V and J genes by comparing TCR nucleotide sequences with IMGT/GENE-DB human TR gene sequences. The TCRdist pipeline was used in a later analysis to assign CDR3 sequences and most-parsimonious VDJ recombination scenarios. In a later analysis, each TCR beta chain was defined by its CDR3 amino acid sequence together with its V-gene family, and reads without a unique V-gene family were excluded. A later analysis removed 592 highly shared, low-generation-probability nucleotide sequences to deal with suspected cross-contamination and a sequencing artifact. For each public chain, a later analysis derived a clonal expansion index from normalized ranks of inferred template counts within each repertoire. Generation probabilities in a later analysis came from a VDJ recombination model fitted to out-of-frame rearrangements, and those results were checked against IGoR. In a later analysis, TCR-TCR, TCR-HLA and TCR-CMV co-occurrence was scored with hypergeometric tests, and a repertoire-size bias correction was applied to TCR pairs. To estimate false discovery rates, a later analysis permuted the HLA or CMV assignments 20 times. In a later analysis, co-occurring TCRs were grouped using DBSCAN, and TCRdist sequence similarity was added for clustering within HLA-allele-positive subsets. For co-occurrence clustering, repertoires with fewer than 30,000 or more than 120,000 public chains were excluded, along with about five repertoires with anomalous nucleotide sharing. This is the immuneACCESS table as TCRdb keeps it, with only in-frame sequences that have V and J called. A part of the clones is gone; compared with another copy, unresolved V genes explain less than half, and the rest is unexplained. Clonal size and the V and J genes are those of that table, whereas D and trimming came from the DNA. The sample table records approximately 150,000 clones; over 75% of these occur just once. 6.3% of the sample goes to the ten largest clones.

The paper's findings and limits, for the study overall: Sequencing depth was assumed to be roughly uniform across donors in the presence/absence analyses, though that assumption may not hold. This cohort had only TCR beta chains sequenced, and the lack of alpha or paired-chain data limited which features could be detected. Most CMV-associated TCR beta chains appeared to be HLA-restricted in a later analysis, and the HLA associations seemed to be driven largely by CMV exposure. In a later genetic analysis, fewer N-insertions in productive TCRs were reported among donors in an Asian-associated ancestry cluster than the roughly 700-donor mean. In an earlier analysis of 587 of the donors, most TCR beta V segments appeared in productive rearrangements about 87% or about 30% of the time, broadly matching IMGT annotations. CMV serostatus was the only immune exposure information available for the cohort. A later analysis reported that several top co-occurrence clusters appeared linked to parvovirus B19, influenza, CMV and Epstein-Barr virus. V-gene and J-gene trimming of TCR beta chains was associated with a missense DCLRE1C variant in a later genetic analysis, and the association was replicated in an independent cohort. The authors suggested that the approach could potentially be generalized to other disease states and immunological phenotypes. Because the 87-base-pair reads could not distinguish some IMGT-functional V segments, including TRBV6-2 and TRBV6-3, those segments were excluded. The study gave a list of about 150 TCR beta chains associated with cytomegalovirus. Linkage disequilibrium might explain the correlated functional status among segregating V segments, but an unknown experimental factor could not be ruled out. Across donors, most TCR sequences were observed very rarely, whereas some public TCRs were present in many individuals. In vitro tests confirmed that three of the cytomegalovirus-associated TCR beta chains recognize cytomegalovirus antigens. A later analysis found that HLA-associated TCR beta chains were more clonally expanded and had lower generation probabilities than equally common non-associated chains. Strong co-occurrence of HLA alleles, especially DR and DQ, made assigning TCR associations to individual alleles difficult. The sequencing pipeline was judged likely to have produced a cluster of highly shared sequence variants as a technical artifact. In a later analysis, TCR association rates were found to vary across HLA loci, with the most associated TCRs seen for DRB1 alleles and the fewest for HLA-C alleles. A further reported finding was that TCR beta sequences accurately predicted the HLA-A and HLA-B alleles for most subjects in the first cohort. Because counts were too low, roughly 16 rarely observed V segments, including chromosome 9 orphons, were excluded from the earlier analysis of under 650 of the donors. The classifier was reported to diagnose cytomegalovirus status with high specificity and sensitivity in both the original cohort and the validation cohort. A later analysis associated 16,951 TCR beta sequences with specific HLA alleles at a false discovery rate of 0.05. Because some donors lacked HLA typing at each locus, the association tests relied only on the typed subset.

In regard to this clone: Its antigen is currently not known. No much larger clone exists at a distance of one base, and base qualities are not known.

Counted from cysteine to phenylalanine, this CDR3 has 14 amino acids. The retained sequence is limited to the CDR3, 42 bases, with the frame set at the first base. At the junction V is shortened by 7 bases and J by 1 base; bases outside the gene matches: 9. CDR1 and CDR2 (SQVTM, ANQGSEA) derive from the germline V gene. In total, over 600 healthy bone marrow donors made up the cohort. All cohort members were sampled while nominally healthy, although unrecorded immune exposures were likely present. The donor tested CMV seropositive, placing the donor among the approximately 290 seropositive members of the cohort. A peripheral blood sample was provided by each donor, and peripheral blood mononuclear cells were used for TCR beta sequencing. Genomic DNA extraction from the blood cell samples was performed with the Qiagen DNeasy Blood Extraction Kit.

The sequencing input was PBMCs. The chain couples TRBV29-1 to TRBJ1-1; 7 of the junction bases match TRBD1. This TCR derives from a man aged 35 to 55 in good health and CMV-seropositive. DNA sequence: TGCAGCGCCGTACATGGGACAGAGAACACTGAAGCTTTCTTT. It encodes CSAVHGTENTEAFF.